The 27 T cell receptor beta chains given below trace back to one sample, sequenced in a study of response to subunit inactivated influenza vaccine. TCRdb reprocessed the RT-PCR reads with MiXCR, giving one entry per CDR3 protein. The sample consists of 800,000 or so distinct CDR3 sequences, 20% to 25% of them appearing once. The material was PBMCs from blood, obtained roughly 5 days after vaccination. These receptors were collected from a man aged 45-60 years who received an inactivated influenza vaccine.

This sequence joins TRBV27 and TRBJ2-1, with D maybe TRBD2 (6 bases). The germline gives CDR1 MNHEY, CDR2 SMNVEV (reference sequence). V was clipped by 6 bases and J by 2 bases, with 14 bases between them. The CDR3 sequence is 15 residues long. The CDR3 spells CASRDGLQPYNEQFF. CDR3 nucleotides: TGTGCCAGCAGGGACGGACTACAGCCCTACAATGAGCAGTTCTTC.

V gene TRBV20-1 combines with J gene TRBJ1-3, with D uncertain. Between the trimmed V and J ends, which lost 5 bases and 0 bases, there was a span of 14 bases. The germline CDR1 and CDR2 sequences are DFQATT and SNEGSKA (reference sequence). This CDR3 has 15 amino acids. CDR3 protein: CSAPFRASSGNTIYF. The DNA for the CDR3 is TGCAGTGCTCCCTTTCGGGCCAGCTCTGGAAACACCATATATTTT.

This clonotype occurred a few times. The gene calls are TRBV28 and TRBJ2-4; D is tentatively TRBD1 or TRBD2 (5 bases each). V gave up 5 bases and J gave up 0 bases, with 14 bases separating them. The CDR3 sequence is 16 residues long. Germline V gene sequence: CDR1 MDHEN, CDR2 SYDVKM. The CDR3 region has the DNA TGTGCCAGCAGTGCCCCGGGACGGATAGCCAAAAACATTCAGTACTTC. Amino acids: CASSAPGRIAKNIQYF.

This chain joins TRBV6-2 or TRBV6-3 and TRBJ1-2, with a weak D call TRBD1 (5 bases). The length of the CDR3 is 13 residues. Trimming took 6 bases from V and 1 from J, leaving 9 bases between them. Germline loops: CDR1 MNHEY, CDR2 SVGEGT. The CDR3 loop reads CASRTGLNYGYTF. The CDR3 nucleotides read TGTGCCAGCAGAACAGGACTTAACTATGGCTACACCTTC.

This clonotype was seen a handful of times. The chain recombines TRBV12-3 or TRBV12-4 with TRBJ1-4; D unresolved. The CDR3 is made up of 14 amino acids. Trimming removed 11 bases at V and 8 bases at J, with 21 bases between. The CDR3 coding sequence is TGTGCCTCTAGCAATAGGCCAAGACGAGAAAAACTGTTTTTT. Encoded protein: CASSNRPRREKLFF.

The chain recombines TRBV5-1 with TRBJ2-3; a possible D gene is TRBD1 (5 bases). V shed 1 base and J shed 0 bases, with 12 bases lying between them. This CDR3 region has 16 residues. Per the germline V gene, CDR1 is SGHRS and CDR2 is YFSETQ. The CDR3 spells CASSLTGVSSTDTQYF. CDR3 sequence (DNA): TGCGCCAGCAGCTTGACAGGAGTTTCTAGCACAGATACGCAGTATTTT.

V usage is TRBV5-1 and J usage is TRBJ2-7; D gene ambiguous. Germline CDR1 SGHRS, CDR2 YFSETQ. The CDR3 has 14 amino acids. V lost 0 bases, J lost 3 bases, and 10 bases lay in between. In DNA form, the CDR3 reads TGCGCCAGCAGCTTGGATGAAACCCGCTACGAGCAGTACTTC. It specifies CASSLDETRYEQYF.

This clonotype has just a few counts. V is TRBV20-1 and J is TRBJ1-1; D remains unclear. Germline V gene lookup returns CDR1 DFQATT and CDR2 SNEGSKA (reference sequence). This CDR3 is 15 amino acids long. CDR3 protein: CRDPIDGWWNTEAFF. CDR3 in DNA: TGCAGGGATCCCATCGACGGGTGGTGGAACACTGAAGCTTTCTTT.

CDR3 loop: CASSQGLRMGSYPGYTF. The CDR3 nucleotides are TGCGCCAGCAGCCAAGGATTAAGGATGGGTTCCTATCCGGGCTACACCTTC. The chain is built from TRBV4-1 and TRBJ1-2, with D unresolved. The V end lost 1 base, the J end lost 8 bases, and 23 bases lay between the germline ends. This CDR3 contains 17 residues. The germline V gene encodes CDR1 MGHRA and CDR2 YSYEKL.

This clonotype appeared a few times. The chain uses TRBV5-1 and TRBJ2-7; D may correspond to TRBD1 or TRBD2 (6 bases each). There are 17 residues in the CDR3. Between the trimmed V and J ends, which lost 0 bases and 2 bases, there was a span of 18 bases. Germline values: CDR1 SGHRS, CDR2 YFSETQ. As DNA, the CDR3 is TGCGCCAGCAGCTTGGATCTGAGTCGGGGGCTACCCTACGAGCAGTACTTC. As protein: CASSLDLSRGLPYEQYF.

This chain links TRBV4-3 with TRBJ1-1; no definite D call. The germline V gene encodes CDR1 LGHNA and CDR2 YSLEER. The CDR3 loop spans 16 amino acids. Trimming left V 4 bases short and J 1 base short, with 16 bases between. This CDR3 is CASSPESVGENTEAFF. CDR3 DNA: TGCGCCAGCAGCCCTGAATCCGTGGGTGAGAACACTGAAGCTTTCTTT.

This chain links TRBV20-1 with TRBJ2-1; 11 bases map to TRBD2. V shed 2 bases and J 6 bases; nucleotides not matched to a gene: 9. Germline CDR1 DFQATT, CDR2 SNEGSKA (reference sequence). The CDR3 runs to 16 residues. CDR3 sequence reads: CSARKALAGALNEQFF. In DNA form, the CDR3 reads TGCAGTGCTAGAAAGGCACTAGCGGGAGCTCTCAATGAGCAGTTCTTC.

The chain joins TRBV15 to TRBJ2-5; D might be TRBD1 (5 bases). The CDR3 loop spans 12 amino acids. The germline V gene encodes CDR1 LNHNV and CDR2 YYDKDF (reference sequence). With 5 bases removed from V and 7 bases from J, the gap between germline ends came to 11 bases. The chain's CDR3 is CATSDLGPTQYF. CDR3 sequence (DNA): TGTGCCACCAGCGACTTGGGGCCGACCCAGTACTTC.

This chain links TRBV6-1 with TRBJ1-6, with D tentatively TRBD1 (5 bases). Deletions cut 6 bases from V and 8 bases from J, with 17 bases between. This CDR3 is built from 15 residues. In germline, CDR1 is MNHNS, CDR2 SASEGT. This CDR3 is CASRKGDVGYSPLHF. The CDR3 DNA sequence: TGTGCCAGCAGAAAAGGGGATGTGGGCTATTCACCCCTCCACTTT.

This clonotype was seen a few times. V and J are TRBV7-9 and TRBJ2-3, with 10 bases identical to TRBD2. CDR3 length: 16 amino acids. V dropped 5 bases and J dropped 2; count of bases not matched to a gene: 7. CDR1 SEHNR and CDR2 FQNEAQ come from the germline V gene (reference sequence). CDR3 region: CASSPGTSDDTDTQYF. The CDR3 nucleotides are TGTGCCAGCAGCCCAGGGACTAGCGATGACACAGATACGCAGTATTTT.

This clonotype has ten or more counts. The chain carries TRBV29-1 and TRBJ2-2; D unresolved. CDR3 size: 15 residues. Trimming took off 1 base at V and 4 bases at J, with 13 bases between the two ends. Per germline, CDR1 SQVTM and CDR2 ANQGSEA. This CDR3 is CSVEGLGFGTGELFF. As DNA, the CDR3 is TGCAGCGTTGAAGGATTGGGGTTCGGCACCGGGGAGCTGTTTTTT.

This clonotype was seen a few times. The chain has TRBV10-3 and TRBJ2-1; 7 bases are shared with TRBD1. V lost 4 bases, J lost 1 base, and 4 bases stayed unmatched. Germline V CDR1 and CDR2: ENHRY, SYGVKD. This CDR3 spans 15 amino acids. CDR3 protein: CAISVEGASYNEQFF. The CDR3 coding sequence is TGTGCCATCAGTGTTGAGGGGGCGTCCTACAATGAGCAGTTCTTC.

The table lists this clonotype with many counts. The chain combines TRBV10-3 with TRBJ1-5; possibly TRBD1 for D (5 bases). The V gene lost 0 bases and the J gene lost 6 bases, with 12 bases spanning the gap. The CDR3 runs 15 residues. CDR1 ENHRY and CDR2 SYGVKD come from the germline V gene. As DNA, the CDR3 is TGTGCCATCAGTGAGTCTCTGGGGACGGGTCAGCCCCAGCATTTT. This encodes CAISESLGTGQPQHF.

J is TRBJ2-3 and V is TRBV11-1; 16 positions agree with TRBD2. V lost 5 bases and J lost 4; bases outside the gene matches: 15. CDR1 and CDR2 (germline): SGHAT, FQDESV (reference sequence). The CDR3 spans 20 residues. The CDR3 DNA reads as TGTGCCAGCAGCCCGACGGGACTAGCGGGAGGGTCGGCTCGGGCAGATACGCAGTATTTT. It encodes CASSPTGLAGGSARADTQYF.

J is TRBJ2-2 and V is TRBV25-1, with D unresolved. Germline V CDR1 and CDR2: MGHDK, SYGVNS. Trimming took 1 base from V and 5 from J, leaving 5 bases between them. The CDR3 contains 13 residues. DNA for the CDR3: TGTGCCAGCAGTGAATTACGAACCGGGGAGCTGTTTTTT. Its protein is CASSELRTGELFF.

The chain has TRBV29-1 and TRBJ2-5; 14 bases align to TRBD2. J lost 5 bases, V lost 8 bases, and 7 bases had no gene match. Germline assignment: CDR1 SQVTM and CDR2 ANQGSEA. The CDR3 has 14 amino acids. The CDR3 reads CSTRTSGRSETQYF. The CDR3 DNA reads as TGCAGCACTCGGACTAGCGGGAGGTCGGAGACCCAGTACTTC.

CDR3 amino acids: CASSLVVHMGTSVSGANVLTF. In nucleotides, the CDR3 is TGTGCCAGCAGCTTAGTGGTCCATATGGGGACTAGCGTCTCTGGGGCCAACGTCCTGACTTTC. The genes are TRBV11-2 and TRBJ2-6, with 10 bases aligning to TRBD2. Germline V gene sequence: CDR1 SGHAT, CDR2 FQNNGV. This CDR3 contains 21 residues. V gave up 1 base and J gave up 0 bases; unmatched junction bases: 12.

The chain combines TRBV2 with TRBJ1-6; D is possibly TRBD1 (6 bases). Trimming removed 6 bases from V and 0 bases from J, with 9 bases in between. CDR1 and CDR2 (germline): SNHLY, FYNNEI. There are 15 residues in the CDR3. In DNA, the CDR3 is TGTGCCAGCAGCAAGGACAGCTCCTATAATTCACCCCTCCACTTT. This gives the protein CASSKDSSYNSPLHF.

As to this clonotype: With a much larger clone just one base away, this may be a read error. The V call is TRBV20-1, the J call TRBJ2-3, with unresolved D. The V gene lost 4 bases and the J gene lost 2 bases, with 4 bases spanning the gap. This CDR3 contains 11 residues. Per germline, CDR1 DFQATT and CDR2 SNEGSKA (reference sequence). CDR3 residues: CSAITTDTQYF. CDR3 coding DNA: TGCAGTGCTATAACCACAGATACGCAGTATTTT.

In its sample, this clonotype was seen a few times. J is TRBJ2-1 and V is TRBV5-1, with 7 positions matching TRBD2. In germline, CDR1 is SGHRS, CDR2 YFSETQ. CDR3 length: 14 amino acids. With V trimmed by 3 bases and J by 7 bases, 7 bases remained unmatched. The CDR3, as DNA: TGCGCCAGCAGCTACGACTACGGGAGGAATGAGCAGTTCTTC. It is translated as CASSYDYGRNEQFF.

Concerning this clonotype: A read error may account for a junction end that differs from germline. The genes are TRBV2 and TRBJ2-5; 9 bases are shared with TRBD1. The CDR3 runs to 12 residues. CDR1 and CDR2 from the germline V gene are SNHLY and FYNNEI. The CDR3 here is CASTELRDRVYF. The CDR3 DNA sequence: TGTGCCAGCACTGAACTTCGGGACAGGGTTTACTTC.

The chain links TRBV12-3 or TRBV12-4 to TRBJ2-2, with D possibly being TRBD2 (6 bases). Trimming left V 7 bases short and J 3 bases short, with 12 bases between. The CDR3 is 14 residues long. DNA of the CDR3: TGTGCCAGCACCAAGAGGAGGGACACCGGGGAGCTGTTTTTT. It translates to CASTKRRDTGELFF.